Below are 31 T cell receptor beta chains sequenced from a single sample in a study of T cell responses to AZD1222 COVID-19 vaccine (dated by TCRdb to the early 2020s). This specimen's time point label, per the study, means: baseline before first vaccination. The library was obtained by the immunoSEQ multiplex PCR assay. Imported from immuneACCESS, the table was reduced by TCRdb to in-frame sequences with V and J called. These copies leave out some clones; in studies compared against another copy, an unresolved V gene accounts for under half, and the cause of the remainder is not known. Across this sample there are roughly 120,000 clones, with roughly 84% seen only once. Of the sample, roughly 18% falls within the top ten clones. The specimen was peripheral blood, collected on day 0 of AZD1222 vaccination. The source of these receptors is an adult in good health.

The chain combines TRBV7-2 with TRBJ1-2; D gene uncertain. Germline V gives CDR1 SGHTA, CDR2 FQGNSA. The germline V and J ends were trimmed by 3 bases and 1 base, with 6 bases remaining between them. CDR3 length equals 13 residues. The CDR3 reads CASSLGYNYGYTF. CDR3 nucleotides: TGTGCCAGCAGCTTGGGCTATAACTATGGCTACACCTTC.

This clone was observed a single time. The gene calls are TRBV13 and TRBJ2-7; TRBD1 aligns across 7 bases. The CDR3 extends over 14 amino acids. The V segment lost 4 bases and the J segment 2 bases; nucleotides outside the gene matches: 5. Germline V gene lookup returns CDR1 PRHDT and CDR2 FYEKMQ (reference sequence). CDR3 DNA: TGTGCCAGCAGCTCGACAGGGTTTGCCTACGAGCAGTACTTC. Translating gives CASSSTGFAYEQYF. Full variable domain (outside the CDR3, taken from reference TRBV13 and TRBJ2-7): AAGVIQSPRHLIKEKRETATLKCYPIPRHDTVYWYQQGPGQDPQFLISFYEKMQSDKGSIPDRFSAQQFSDYHSELNMSSLELGDSALYFCASSSTGFAYEQYFGPGTRLTVT.

V usage is TRBV7-3 and J usage is TRBJ2-1, with TRBD2 matching 7 bases. The CDR3 totals 14 residues. The germline V gene has CDR1 SGHTA and CDR2 FQGTGA. V shed 2 bases and J 5 bases; nucleotides not matched to a gene: 3. The CDR3 sequence is CASSLAGVNNEQFF. The CDR3 bases are TGTGCCAGCAGCTTAGCGGGGGTAAACAATGAGCAGTTCTTC.

This clone appeared once. The chain combines TRBV7-9 with TRBJ1-2; D is unresolved. V dropped 2 bases and J dropped 4 bases, with 8 bases sitting between them. The germline gives CDR1 SEHNR, CDR2 FQNEAQ (reference sequence). There are 13 residues in the CDR3. The CDR3 loop is CASSLWDFYGYTF. The CDR3 nucleotides read TGTGCCAGCAGCTTATGGGATTTCTATGGCTACACCTTC.

This sequence joins TRBV2 and TRBJ2-7, with a tentative D call TRBD1 (6 bases). Looked up from germline, CDR1 is SNHLY and CDR2 is FYNNEI. Trimming pared 3 bases from V and 3 bases from J, leaving 9 bases between. This CDR3 is 13 amino acids long. CDR3 loop: CASSDGQLYEQYV. For the CDR3, the DNA is TGTGCCAGCAGTGATGGACAGCTCTACGAGCAGTACGTC.

Note on this clone: Other DNA sequences in the same sample also yield this CDR3. CDR3 amino acids: CASSEGRQETQYF. The CDR3, as DNA: TGTGCCAGTAGTGAGGGCAGGCAAGAGACCCAGTACTTC. The chain has TRBV19 and TRBJ2-5; D is possibly TRBD2 (5 bases). With 5 bases removed from V and 2 bases from J, the gap between germline ends came to 9 bases. The germline V gene encodes CDR1 LNHDA and CDR2 SQIVND (reference sequence). This CDR3 spans 13 amino acids.

CDR3 in DNA: TGCGCCAGCAGCTTGGAGGCGGGGGGATTGTATGAGCAGTTCTTC. Translating gives CASSLEAGGLYEQFF. The chain combines TRBV5-1 with TRBJ2-1; TRBD2 aligns across 8 bases. V trimming: 0 bases; J trimming: 8 bases; junction bases outside the gene matches: 7. The CDR3 loop spans 15 amino acids. Germline CDR1 and CDR2: SGHRS and YFSETQ.

The gene calls are TRBV12-2 and TRBJ2-2. TRBV12-2 is recorded as a pseudogene. This CDR3 region has 17 residues. This chain's CDR3 is CASRLNRGGWDPGELFF. The CDR3 region has the DNA TGTGCAAGTCGCTTAAACCGAGGCGGCTGGGATCCCGGGGAGCTGTTTTTT.

The gene calls are TRBV19 and TRBJ1-5; TRBD1 matches 10 bases. The germline V gene has CDR1 LNHDA and CDR2 SQIVND (reference sequence). V lost 4 bases to trimming and J lost 5 bases; unmatched junction nucleotides: 8. The CDR3 contains 16 residues. CDR3 nucleotide sequence: TGTGCCAGTAGTAGCCCGGACAGGGGGAGAGATCAGCCCCAGCATTTT. Translated: CASSSPDRGRDQPQHF. The variable domain in full, with the rest retrieved from reference TRBV19 and TRBJ1-5, is DGGITQSPKYLFRKEGQNVTLSCEQNLNHDAMYWYRQDPGQGLRLIYYSQIVNDFQKGDIAEGYSVSREKKESFPLTVTSAQKNPTAFYLCASSSPDRGRDQPQHFGDGTRLSIL.

The gene calls are TRBV5-1 and TRBJ1-6; D is possibly TRBD1 (5 bases). The length of the CDR3 is 15 residues. Germline V gene data show CDR1 as SGHRS and CDR2 as YFSETQ. V gave up 4 bases and J gave up 4 bases, with 12 bases separating them. The CDR3 DNA reads as TGCGCCAGCAGCAGGGACGGGTCTTATAATTCACCCCTCCACTTT. As protein: CASSRDGSYNSPLHF.

A single count supports this clone. V is TRBV6-5 and J is TRBJ2-3; 7 nucleotides line up with TRBD2. V dropped 3 bases and J dropped 7; count of bases not matched to a gene: 10. The germline V gene has CDR1 MNHEY and CDR2 SVGAGI. There are 15 residues in the CDR3. CDR3 DNA: TGTGCCAGCAGTTATTCCCAGCGGGACCCCCATACGCAGTATTTT. Its translation: CASSYSQRDPHTQYF.

This chain joins TRBV5-4 and TRBJ2-1; 11 positions agree with TRBD2. V lost 4 bases and J lost 3; bases outside the gene matches: 6. The CDR3 extends over 16 amino acids. Germline V gene data show CDR1 as SGHNT and CDR2 as YYREEE (reference sequence). CDR3 bases: TGTGCCAGCAGCCCCGGGACTAGCGGCGTCTACAATGAGCAGTTCTTC. It translates to CASSPGTSGVYNEQFF.

Here the CDR3 DNA reads TGCGCCATCCTCGAGCAGGGACAGGGTCGGTACGAGCAGTACGTC. As protein: CAILEQGQGRYEQYV. The rearrangement joins TRBV10-1 to TRBJ2-7, with 9 bases matching TRBD1. The V segment lost 10 bases and the J segment 4 bases; nucleotides outside the gene matches: 14. This CDR3 has 15 amino acids. Germline V lookup: CDR1 WNHNN, CDR2 SYGVQD (reference sequence).

The rearrangement links TRBV5-1 to TRBJ1-1; 8 nucleotides align to TRBD1. CDR3 length: 15 residues. With 5 bases clipped from V and 4 bases from J, the junction kept 10 bases outside the gene matches. Germline V gene sequence: CDR1 SGHRS, CDR2 YFSETQ. The chain's CDR3 is CASRATGGRGTEAFF. In DNA form, the CDR3 reads TGCGCCAGCAGGGCAACAGGGGGAAGGGGCACTGAAGCTTTCTTT.

This sequence joins TRBV5-4 and TRBJ2-7; D possibly corresponds to TRBD2 (5 bases). This CDR3 has 15 residues. Trimming removed 4 bases from V and 6 bases from J, with 20 bases in between. The germline CDR1 and CDR2 sequences are SGHNT and YYREEE (reference sequence). The CDR3 here is CASSKGLAPHIEQYV. CDR3 bases: TGTGCCAGCAGCAAAGGACTGGCCCCCCATATCGAGCAGTACGTC.

This clone appeared a few times. The rearrangement uses TRBV10-3 and TRBJ1-3; TRBD1 might be the D (6 bases). V lost 7 bases, J lost 0 bases, and 22 bases lay in between. From germline, CDR1 is ENHRY and CDR2 SYGVKD. The CDR3 consists of 18 residues. The CDR3 loop reads CAIMPGSDRRFSGNTIYF. The DNA of the CDR3 is TGTGCCATCATGCCAGGGTCTGACAGGCGCTTCTCTGGAAACACCATATATTTT.

The CDR3 is CASSREWGGDYEQYF. CDR3 DNA sequence: TGCGCCAGCAGTCGCGAATGGGGGGGCGATTACGAGCAGTACTTC. The rearrangement uses TRBV5-1 and TRBJ2-7; the D gene is possibly TRBD2 (7 bases). Germline CDR1 reads SGHRS; CDR2 reads YFSETQ. V lost 5 bases to trimming and J lost 4 bases, with 19 bases between them. The CDR3 is made up of 15 amino acids.

A few counts support this clone. The chain has TRBV5-5 and TRBJ1-5, with D maybe TRBD1 (5 bases). V was pared by 0 bases and J by 10 bases, with 23 bases between. CDR1 and CDR2 from the germline V gene are SGHKS and YYEKEE (reference sequence). The CDR3 has 17 residues. CDR3 amino acids: CASSLALGTAPRDPQHF. In DNA, the CDR3 is TGTGCCAGCAGCTTGGCCTTGGGGACGGCTCCGAGGGACCCCCAGCATTTT.

CDR3 nucleotides: TGTGCCAGTAGTATTCTCGGGGGCTGGAACACCGGGGAGCTGTTTTTT. Translated, it gives CASSILGGWNTGELFF. The gene calls are TRBV19 and TRBJ2-2; D tentatively reads TRBD1 or TRBD2 (6 bases each). Germline V gives CDR1 LNHDA, CDR2 SQIVND (reference sequence). This CDR3 is built from 16 residues. V lost 3 bases, J lost 1 base, and 12 bases lay in between.

DNA for the CDR3: TGTGCCAGCAGTCCGAGGAGCATCCGGGGCTCTAACTATGGCTACACCTTC. The encoded protein is CASSPRSIRGSNYGYTF. The chain uses TRBV25-1 and TRBJ1-2; D is possibly TRBD1 (5 bases). Trimming removed 5 bases at V and 0 bases at J, with 19 bases between. The germline V gene has CDR1 MGHDK and CDR2 SYGVNS. The CDR3 consists of 17 residues.

This chain uses TRBV19 with TRBJ1-1; unclear D gene. The germline V gene encodes CDR1 LNHDA and CDR2 SQIVND (reference sequence). V shed 3 bases and J shed 1 base, with 9 bases lying between them. The CDR3 runs 14 residues. CDR3: CASSMSPTNTEAFF. CDR3 DNA: TGTGCCAGTAGTATGAGCCCTACGAACACTGAAGCTTTCTTT.

The chain joins TRBV30 to TRBJ1-2, with a tentative D call TRBD1 (6 bases). Germline assignment: CDR1 GTSNPN and CDR2 SVGIG (reference sequence). The CDR3 sequence is 13 residues long. Deletions cut 4 bases from V and 7 bases from J, with 16 bases between. CDR3 in DNA: TGTGCCTGGACTACTACAGGGAATTCTGGCTACACCTTC. Its protein product is CAWTTTGNSGYTF.

The J gene is TRBJ1-2, the V gene TRBV6-5, with D perhaps matching TRBD1 (5 bases). This CDR3 comprises 11 residues. Germline lookup yields CDR1 MNHEY and CDR2 SVGAGI. Trimming left V 6 bases short and J 7 bases short, with 9 bases between. The CDR3 region has the DNA TGTGCCAGCAGGGGGCTGGGTGGCTACACCTTC. It encodes CASRGLGGYTF.

This clone appeared a single time. The genes are TRBV5-4 and TRBJ1-2; TRBD1 is a possible D gene (6 bases). Trimming left V 2 bases short and J 7 bases short, with 15 bases between. The CDR3 covers 14 residues. Germline V gene data show CDR1 as SGHNT and CDR2 as YYREEE (reference sequence). The chain's CDR3 is CASSLGGGALGYTF. In DNA, the CDR3 is TGTGCCAGCAGCTTAGGTGGGGGGGCGCTTGGCTACACCTTC.

This sequence joins TRBV5-6 and TRBJ1-4; 8 bases are a match to TRBD1. Germline assignment: CDR1 SGHDT and CDR2 YYEEEE. This CDR3 is built from 14 residues. V dropped 4 bases and J dropped 8; count of bases not matched to a gene: 7. CDR3 region: CASSLQGGREKLFF. The CDR3 DNA sequence: TGTGCCAGCAGCCTACAGGGGGGTCGGGAAAAACTGTTTTTT.

The J gene is TRBJ1-1, the V gene TRBV7-9, with 8 bases matching TRBD1. CDR3 length: 14 residues. With 5 bases clipped from V and 1 base from J, the junction kept 3 bases outside the gene matches. Looked up from germline, CDR1 is SEHNR and CDR2 is FQNEAQ (reference sequence). This CDR3 is CASSGTGANTEAFF. DNA of the CDR3: TGTGCCAGCAGCGGGACAGGCGCGAACACTGAAGCTTTCTTT.

The chain couples TRBV29-1 to TRBJ1-2; D gene uncertain. V dropped 1 base and J dropped 3 bases, with 9 bases sitting between them. The V gene's germline CDR1 is SQVTM and CDR2 ANQGSEA. The CDR3 sequence is 13 residues long. The CDR3, as DNA: TGCAGCGTTGAAGGTGGCGATTACTATGGCTACACCTTC. Protein sequence: CSVEGGDYYGYTF.

This rearrangement joins TRBV15 to TRBJ1-1; D perhaps matches TRBD1 (6 bases). The length of the CDR3 is 15 residues. Germline CDR1 is LNHNV and CDR2 is YYDKDF (reference sequence). The V and J ends lost 0 bases and 1 base respectively, with 9 bases between them. In DNA, the CDR3 is TGTGCCACCAGCAGAGATCGGGGGGCGAACACTGAAGCTTTCTTT. It is translated as CATSRDRGANTEAFF.

This clone was recorded a few times. The rearrangement joins TRBV6-2 or TRBV6-3 to TRBJ1-4; D is unclear. CDR1 and CDR2 from the germline V gene are MNHEY and SVGEGT. This CDR3 comprises 13 residues. Trimming took 5 bases from V and 6 from J, leaving 10 bases between them. CDR3 region: CASSMLLYEKLFF. CDR3 in DNA: TGTGCCAGCAGTATGTTGCTTTATGAAAAACTGTTTTTT.

The chain links TRBV27 to TRBJ2-6; either TRBD1 or TRBD2 may fit D (6 bases each). The CDR3 is made up of 17 amino acids. The ends were cut back, 3 bases at V and 0 bases at J, with 12 bases in the middle. Germline loops: CDR1 MNHEY, CDR2 SMNVEV (reference sequence). The chain's CDR3 is CASSLGGQGSGANVLTF. In DNA, the CDR3 is TGTGCCAGCAGTTTGGGGGGCCAGGGCTCTGGGGCCAACGTCCTGACTTTC.

The J gene is TRBJ1-2, the V gene TRBV9; D possibly corresponds to TRBD1 (6 bases). Germline V gene lookup returns CDR1 SGDLS and CDR2 YYNGEE. V gave up 1 base and J gave up 6 bases, with 10 bases separating them. The CDR3 has 13 amino acids. The CDR3 nucleotides read TGTGCCAGCAGCGTAAGGCCAGGGGATGGCTACACCTTC. Amino acid sequence: CASSVRPGDGYTF.